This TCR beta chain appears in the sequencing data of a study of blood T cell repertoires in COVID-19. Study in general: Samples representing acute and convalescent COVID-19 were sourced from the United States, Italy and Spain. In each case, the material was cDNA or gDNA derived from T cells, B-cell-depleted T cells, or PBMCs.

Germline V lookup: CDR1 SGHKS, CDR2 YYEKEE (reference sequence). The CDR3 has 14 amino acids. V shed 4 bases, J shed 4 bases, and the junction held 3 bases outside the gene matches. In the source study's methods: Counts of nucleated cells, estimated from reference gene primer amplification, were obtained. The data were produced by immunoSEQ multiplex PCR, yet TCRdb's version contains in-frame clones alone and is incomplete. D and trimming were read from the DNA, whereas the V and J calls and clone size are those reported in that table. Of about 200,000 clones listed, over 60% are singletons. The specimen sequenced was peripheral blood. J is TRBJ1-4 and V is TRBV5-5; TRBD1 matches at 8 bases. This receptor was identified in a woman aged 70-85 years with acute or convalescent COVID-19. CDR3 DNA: TGTGCCAGCAGCGGGGGACAGGTTAATGAAAAACTGTTTTTT. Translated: CASSGGQVNEKLFF.